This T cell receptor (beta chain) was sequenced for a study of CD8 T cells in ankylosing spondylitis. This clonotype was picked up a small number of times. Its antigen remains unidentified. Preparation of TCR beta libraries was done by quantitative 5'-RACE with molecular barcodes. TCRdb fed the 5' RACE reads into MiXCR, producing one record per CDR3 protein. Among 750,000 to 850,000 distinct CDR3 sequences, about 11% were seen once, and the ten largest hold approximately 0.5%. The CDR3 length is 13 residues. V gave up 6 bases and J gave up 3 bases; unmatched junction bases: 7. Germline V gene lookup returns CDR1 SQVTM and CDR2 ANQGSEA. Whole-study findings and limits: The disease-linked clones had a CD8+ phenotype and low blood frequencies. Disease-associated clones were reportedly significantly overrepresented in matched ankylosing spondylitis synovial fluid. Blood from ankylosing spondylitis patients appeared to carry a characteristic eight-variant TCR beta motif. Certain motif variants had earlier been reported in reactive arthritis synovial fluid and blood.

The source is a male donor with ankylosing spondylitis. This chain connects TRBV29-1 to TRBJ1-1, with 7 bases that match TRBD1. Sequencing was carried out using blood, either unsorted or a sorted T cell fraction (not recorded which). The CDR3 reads CSVALGQDTEAFF. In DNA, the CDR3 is TGCAGCGTCGCCCTAGGACAGGACACTGAAGCTTTCTTT.